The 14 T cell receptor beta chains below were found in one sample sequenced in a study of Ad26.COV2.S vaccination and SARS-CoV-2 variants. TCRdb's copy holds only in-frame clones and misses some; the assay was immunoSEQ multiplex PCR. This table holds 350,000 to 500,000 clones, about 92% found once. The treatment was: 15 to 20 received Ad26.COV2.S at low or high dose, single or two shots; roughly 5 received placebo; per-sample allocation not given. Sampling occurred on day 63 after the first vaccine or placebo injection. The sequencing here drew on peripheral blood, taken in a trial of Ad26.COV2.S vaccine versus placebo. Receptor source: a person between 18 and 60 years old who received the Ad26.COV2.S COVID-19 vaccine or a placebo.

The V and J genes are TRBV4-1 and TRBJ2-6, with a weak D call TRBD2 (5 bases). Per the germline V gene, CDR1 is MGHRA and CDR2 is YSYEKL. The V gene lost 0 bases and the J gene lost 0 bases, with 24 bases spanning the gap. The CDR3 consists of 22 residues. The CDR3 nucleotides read TGCGCCAGCAGCCAAGATCTCCTTATCGACCTACGGACTGGCTCTGGGGCCAACGTCCTGACTTTC. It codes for CASSQDLLIDLRTGSGANVLTF.

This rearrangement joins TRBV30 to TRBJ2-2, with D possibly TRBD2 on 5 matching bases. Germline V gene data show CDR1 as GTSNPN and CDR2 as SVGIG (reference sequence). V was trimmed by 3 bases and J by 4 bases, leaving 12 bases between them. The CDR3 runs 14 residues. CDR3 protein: CAWSIRRFTGELFF. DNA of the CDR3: TGTGCCTGGAGCATAAGGAGGTTCACCGGGGAGCTGTTTTTT.

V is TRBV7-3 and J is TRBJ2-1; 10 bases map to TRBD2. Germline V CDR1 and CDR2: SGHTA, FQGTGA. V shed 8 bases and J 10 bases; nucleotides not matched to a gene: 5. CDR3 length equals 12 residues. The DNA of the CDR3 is TGTGCCAGCGGACTAGCGGTGGGGGAGCAGTTCTTC. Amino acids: CASGLAVGEQFF.

As DNA, the CDR3 is TGCGCCAGCAGCCTAAGGACAGCCGGGGGTGAGCAGTTCTTC. This encodes CASSLRTAGGEQFF. The V call is TRBV4-3, the J call TRBJ2-1; either TRBD1 or TRBD2 may fit D (6 bases each). From germline, CDR1 is LGHNA and CDR2 YSLEER. This CDR3 contains 14 residues. Trimming removed 4 bases from V and 9 bases from J, with 16 bases in between.

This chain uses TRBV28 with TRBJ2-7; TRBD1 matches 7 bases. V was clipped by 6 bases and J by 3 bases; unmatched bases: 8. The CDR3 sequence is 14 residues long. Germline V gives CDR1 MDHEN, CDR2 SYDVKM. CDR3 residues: CASSRDRAIYEQYF. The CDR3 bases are TGTGCCAGCAGCAGAGACAGGGCCATCTACGAGCAGTACTTC.

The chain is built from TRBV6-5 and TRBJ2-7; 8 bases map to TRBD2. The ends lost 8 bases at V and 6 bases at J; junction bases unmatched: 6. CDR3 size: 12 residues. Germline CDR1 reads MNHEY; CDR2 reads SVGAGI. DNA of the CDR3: TGTGCCAGCGGAGCGGGAGATTTCGAGCAGTACTTC. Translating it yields CASGAGDFEQYF.

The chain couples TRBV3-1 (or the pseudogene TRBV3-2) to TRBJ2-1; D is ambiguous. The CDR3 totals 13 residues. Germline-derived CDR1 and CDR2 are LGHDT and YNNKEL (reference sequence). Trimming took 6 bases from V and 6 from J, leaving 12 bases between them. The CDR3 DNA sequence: TGTGCCAGCAGACATAAGGGTGCCAATGAGCAGTTCTTC. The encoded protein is CASRHKGANEQFF.

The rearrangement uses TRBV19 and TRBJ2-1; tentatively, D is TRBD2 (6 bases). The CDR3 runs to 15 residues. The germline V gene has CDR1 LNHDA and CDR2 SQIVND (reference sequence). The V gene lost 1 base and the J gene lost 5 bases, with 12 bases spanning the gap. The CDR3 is CASSIGSSAHNEQFF. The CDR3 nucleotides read TGTGCCAGTAGTATAGGCTCTAGCGCGCACAATGAGCAGTTCTTC.

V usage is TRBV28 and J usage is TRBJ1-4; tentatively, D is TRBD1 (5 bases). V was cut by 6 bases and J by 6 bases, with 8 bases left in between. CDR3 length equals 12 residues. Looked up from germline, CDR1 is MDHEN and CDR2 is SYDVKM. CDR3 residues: CASSRGDEKLFF. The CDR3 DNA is TGTGCCAGCAGCCGGGGGGATGAAAAACTGTTTTTT. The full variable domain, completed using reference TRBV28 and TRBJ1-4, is DVKVTQSSRYLVKRTGEKVFLECVQDMDHENMFWYRQDPGLGLRLIYFSYDVKMKEKGDIPEGYSVSREKKERFSLILESASTNQTSMYLCASSRGDEKLFFGSGTQLSVL.

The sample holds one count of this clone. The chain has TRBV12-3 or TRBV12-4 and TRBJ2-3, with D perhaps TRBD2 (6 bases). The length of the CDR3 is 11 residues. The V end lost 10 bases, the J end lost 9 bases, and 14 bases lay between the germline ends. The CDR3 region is CATRDRGTQYF. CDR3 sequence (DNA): TGTGCCACCAGAGATCGGGGGACGCAGTATTTT.

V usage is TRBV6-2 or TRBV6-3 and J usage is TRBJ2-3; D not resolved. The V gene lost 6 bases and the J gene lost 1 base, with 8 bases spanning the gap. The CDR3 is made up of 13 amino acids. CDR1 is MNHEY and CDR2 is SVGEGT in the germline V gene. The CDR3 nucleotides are TGTGCCAGCAGCCCTGGCGGCACAGATACGCAGTATTTT. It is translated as CASSPGGTDTQYF.

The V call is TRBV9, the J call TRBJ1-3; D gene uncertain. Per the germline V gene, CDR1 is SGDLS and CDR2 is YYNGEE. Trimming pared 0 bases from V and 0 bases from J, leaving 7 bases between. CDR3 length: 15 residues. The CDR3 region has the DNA TGTGCCAGCAGCGTAGAACGGGGCTCTGGAAACACCATATATTTT. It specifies CASSVERGSGNTIYF.

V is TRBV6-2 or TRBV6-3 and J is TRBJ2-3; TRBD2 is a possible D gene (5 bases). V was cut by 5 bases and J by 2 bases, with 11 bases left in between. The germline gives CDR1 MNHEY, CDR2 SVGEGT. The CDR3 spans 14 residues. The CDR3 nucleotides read TGTGCCAGCAGTACAACTAGAGCCACAGATACGCAGTATTTT. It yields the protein CASSTTRATDTQYF.

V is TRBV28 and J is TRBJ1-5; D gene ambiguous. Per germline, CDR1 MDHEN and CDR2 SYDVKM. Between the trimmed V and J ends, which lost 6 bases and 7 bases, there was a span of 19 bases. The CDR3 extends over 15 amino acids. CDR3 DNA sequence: TGTGCCAGCAGCCCACCGGAGGGTAGGTGGCAGCCCCAGCATTTT. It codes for CASSPPEGRWQPQHF.